A selection of T cell receptor beta chains follows, all from one sample in a study of T cell repertoires in cytomegalovirus infection. TCRdb processed the reads anew with MiXCR; each CDR3 protein has one entry. This table holds 130,000 or so distinct CDR3 sequences, roughly 6.5% found once. The sample taken for sequencing was PBMCs. All receptors come from a human donor in good health (CMV status not recorded). Some clones in this sample may be carry-over from other donors' samples. Each CDR3 is given with its conserved first and last residue. A D gene is named only where the DNA matches it firmly. A clone size is listed for some rows: how often the clone was seen (once, few, many), or a class if it is expanded.

D gene | clone size | J gene | V gene | CDR3 DNA | CDR3 protein
NA | many | TRBJ2-2 | TRBV7-2 | TGTGCCAGCAGCACTCCCCTGACAGTGTCGAACACCGGGGAGCTGTTTTTT | CASSTPLTVSNTGELFF
NA | NA | TRBJ2-5 | TRBV18 | TGTGCCAGCTCACCACCTATTGGGGTCCAAGAGACCCAGTACTTC | CASSPPIGVQETQYF
TRBD1 | many | TRBJ1-6 | TRBV6-2/TRBV6-3 | TGTGCCAGCAGTGCAACAGGGGGTAATTCACCCCTCCACTTT | CASSATGGNSPLHF
NA | many | TRBJ2-5 | TRBV7-2 | TGTGCCAGCAGCCCTAAGGAGACCCAGTACTTC | CASSPKETQYF
TRBD1 | many | TRBJ1-1 | TRBV2 | TGTGCCAGCATCGACAGGGGGAACACTGAAGCTTTCTTT | CASIDRGNTEAFF
TRBD2 | few | TRBJ2-4 | TRBV10-3 | TGTGCCATCAGTGAGTCTTCGACTAGCGGTTCCAAAAACATTCAGTACTTC | CAISESSTSGSKNIQYF
NA | many | TRBJ1-5 | TRBV18 | TGTGCCAGCTCACCCGGGGGAGGAGATCAGCCCCAGCATTTT | CASSPGGGDQPQHF
NA | few | TRBJ1-2 | TRBV14 | TGTGCCAGCAGCCAGACAACACGTCCCCGGGGCTACACCTTC | CASSQTTRPRGYTF
TRBD1 | many | TRBJ2-4 | TRBV25-1 | TGTGCCAGCAGTTTCGACAGGGGGGCAGCCAAAAACATTCAGTACTTC | CASSFDRGAAKNIQYF
TRBD2 | many | TRBJ2-3 | TRBV6-1 | TGTGCCAGCAGTTCTCCAACTAGCGGGGGGCGAGATACGCAGTATTTT | CASSSPTSGGRDTQYF
NA | many | TRBJ1-2 | TRBV28 | TGTGCCAGCACTGGAAACTCAGGGGCACAGCTCTACACCTTC | CASTGNSGAQLYTF
NA | NA | TRBJ2-1 | TRBV20-1 | TGCAGTGCCGACCGGGTTAACAATGAGCAGTTCTTC | CSADRVNNEQFF
NA | few | TRBJ2-7 | TRBV6-2/TRBV6-3 | TGTGCCAGCCGAACAGGTTTTCCCTACGAGCAGTACTTC | CASRTGFPYEQYF
NA | many | TRBJ1-6 | TRBV7-2 | TGTGCCAGCAGCTTAGTCCCCGCAGGGGAGAATTCACCCCTCCACTTT | CASSLVPAGENSPLHF
TRBD1 | many | TRBJ2-5 | TRBV7-9 | TGTGCCAGCAGCTCGCGGACAGGGGAGTTTAGTGAGACCCAGTACTTC | CASSSRTGEFSETQYF
TRBD2 | many | TRBJ2-3 | TRBV10-3 | TGTGCCATCAGTAGCGGGGGGGCCGATACGCAGTATTTT | CAISSGGADTQYF
NA | many | TRBJ1-1 | TRBV4-1 | TGCGCCAGCAGCCAAGAATTGGCCCGGCGGGACACTGAAGCTTTCTTT | CASSQELARRDTEAFF
NA | many | TRBJ1-2 | TRBV6-1 | TGTGCCAGCAGTACTATCCCGGGACGGGGGAACTATGGCTACACCTTC | CASSTIPGRGNYGYTF
TRBD2 | many | TRBJ2-1 | TRBV6-6 | TGTGCCAGCAGTTATAGCGGGGACTACAATGAGCAGTTCTTC | CASSYSGDYNEQFF
TRBD1 | NA | TRBJ1-1 | TRBV2 | TGTGCCAGCAGGGACTTGACAGGGAAAGCTTTCTTT | CASRDLTGKAFF
TRBD1 | few | TRBJ2-7 | TRBV18 | TGTGCCAGCTCACTTAGACAGGGAAGGACGGGCGAGCAGTACTTC | CASSLRQGRTGEQYF
TRBD1 | many | TRBJ2-7 | TRBV2 | TGTGCCAGCAGTGTCCGGGACAGGGCGGAGCAGTACTTC | CASSVRDRAEQYF
NA | once | TRBJ1-1 | TRBV24-1 | TGTGCCACCAGTGAGGGGATTGGGGCTTTCTTT | CATSEGIGAFF
TRBD2 | NA | TRBJ2-3 | TRBV19 | TGTGCCAGTAGGCAATCTAGCGGAGTCACAGATACGCAGTATTTT | CASRQSSGVTDTQYF
TRBD2 | NA | TRBJ2-1 | TRBV15 | TGTGCCACCAGCAGAGATATGGGGGGGTACAATGAGCAGTTCTTC | CATSRDMGGYNEQFF
TRBD1 | many | TRBJ2-7 | TRBV29-1 | TGCAGCGTTGAAGCCGGACAGGGTTCCTTGTACGAGCAGTACTTC | CSVEAGQGSLYEQYF
NA | many | TRBJ2-1 | TRBV7-2 | TGTGCCAGCAGCTTAGGAAAGTCCGGTTTGGGTGAGCAGTTCTTC | CASSLGKSGLGEQFF
NA | many | TRBJ2-1 | TRBV7-3 | TGTGCCAGCAGCTTAAGCCCCGGCGGGTATGAGCAGTTCTTC | CASSLSPGGYEQFF
TRBD2 | NA | TRBJ2-7 | TRBV20-1 | TGCAGTGCTAGGGAAGACCCCTGGACTAGCGGGGGGAGGGGGGTTTTCTACGAGCAGTACTTC | CSAREDPWTSGGRGVFYEQYF
NA | many | TRBJ1-5 | TRBV6-1 | TGTGCCAGTGGGAACGGTGACAATCAGCCCCAGCATTTT | CASGNGDNQPQHF
NA | many | TRBJ2-5 | TRBV19 | TGTGCCAGTAACGCGGGGACATTCCAAGAGACCCAGTACTTC | CASNAGTFQETQYF
NA | few | TRBJ2-6 | TRBV15 | TGTGCCACCAGCAGAGGGGGAAGTGGGGCCAACGTCCTGACTTTC | CATSRGGSGANVLTF
NA | many | TRBJ2-5 | TRBV7-2 | TGTGCCAGCAGCTTAGTTGGGGCAGAAGAGACCCAGTACTTC | CASSLVGAEETQYF
NA | NA | TRBJ2-3 | TRBV2 | TGTGCCTGGCACCCGCAGGGAGCAGATACGCAGTATTTT | CAWHPQGADTQYF
TRBD2 | few | TRBJ2-3 | TRBV9 | TGTGCCAGCAGCCGACTAGCGGGGCTCTCAGATACGCAGTATTTT | CASSRLAGLSDTQYF
NA | many | TRBJ2-2 | TRBV7-9 | TGTGCCAGCAGCCCGGACCTAACCGGGGAGCTGTTTTTT | CASSPDLTGELFF
NA | NA | TRBJ1-2 | TRBV4-3 | TGCGCCAGCAGCCAAGCCCCCTCCGCCGACTATGGCTACACCTTC | CASSQAPSADYGYTF
NA | NA | TRBJ1-1 | TRBV7-9 | TGTGCCAGCAGGGCCCAGGCAAACACTGAAGCTTTCTTT | CASRAQANTEAFF
NA | NA | TRBJ2-5 | TRBV7-2 | TGTGCCAGCAGCTTATGGAGTCTCGGGACCCAGTACTTC | CASSLWSLGTQYF
NA | many | TRBJ2-2 | TRBV15 | TGTGCCACCGACCGCGGGGAGAGGGACGGGGAGCTGTTTTTT | CATDRGERDGELFF
TRBD1 | many | TRBJ2-2 | TRBV7-2 | TGTGCCAGCAGCCTCCGGACAGGGGGAAACGGGGAGCTGTTTTTT | CASSLRTGGNGELFF
NA | many | TRBJ2-7 | TRBV19 | TGTGCCAGTAGCAGAAGGGACGAGCAGTACTTC | CASSRRDEQYF
TRBD1 | many | TRBJ1-4 | TRBV7-2 | TGTGCCAGCAGTCAGGGTCAAGGGGGCTCTAATGAAAAACTGTTTTTT | CASSQGQGGSNEKLFF
TRBD2 | many | TRBJ2-3 | TRBV7-2 | TGTGCCAGCAGCTTTGGTAGCGGGGGGGGCGGAGATACGCAGTATTTT | CASSFGSGGGGDTQYF
NA | many | TRBJ1-1 | TRBV7-3 | TGTGCCAGCAGCCAGGGGCAAATGAACACTGAAGCTTTCTTT | CASSQGQMNTEAFF
NA | many | TRBJ1-2 | TRBV12-3/TRBV12-4 | TGTGCCAGCAGCTCCCGGGATCGGGGCTATGGCTACACCTTC | CASSSRDRGYGYTF
NA | many | TRBJ1-1 | TRBV9 | TGTGCCAGCAGCCTAGCTGGTAAGAACACTGAAGCTTTCTTT | CASSLAGKNTEAFF
NA | few | TRBJ2-5 | TRBV15 | TGTGCCACCCAAGGAGGAAGGACGGGCCAAGAGACCCAGTACTTC | CATQGGRTGQETQYF
NA | many | TRBJ1-1 | TRBV6-1 | TGTGCCAGCAGTCTGAACAGGGACACTGAAGCTTTCTTT | CASSLNRDTEAFF
NA | many | TRBJ1-1 | TRBV7-2 | TGTGCCAGCAGCCGGGGGCTCATGGACACTGAAGCTTTCTTT | CASSRGLMDTEAFF
NA | many | TRBJ2-7 | TRBV7-2 | TGTGCCAGCAGCCCAAGGGGTCACGAGCAGTACTTC | CASSPRGHEQYF
NA | few | TRBJ1-5 | TRBV28 | TGTGCCAGCAGTTTCTCCGGGCAGGGCCATCAGCCCCAGCATTTT | CASSFSGQGHQPQHF
NA | few | TRBJ1-1 | TRBV7-9 | TGTGCCAGCAGCTTTAGACTGAACACTGAAGCTTTCTTT | CASSFRLNTEAFF
NA | NA | TRBJ2-5 | TRBV20-1 | TGCAGTGCTGCCTCTGCGGGGAGAGAGACCCAGTACTTC | CSAASAGRETQYF
NA | many | TRBJ1-5 | TRBV6-6 | TGTGCCAGCAGTTACGTAGAGAATCAGCCCCAGCATTTT | CASSYVENQPQHF